Sequencing of this TCR beta chain was carried out in a study of blood T cell repertoires in COVID-19. Across the study: The origin of the acute and convalescent COVID-19 samples was the United States, Italy and Spain.

Measured with immunoSEQ multiplex PCR; TCRdb has only the in-frame clones, and not every one. The sample records approximately 46,000 clones, around 82% being singletons. Germline V lookup: CDR1 LNHDA, CDR2 SQIVND (reference sequence). J lost 5 bases, V lost 4 bases, and 6 bases had no gene match. This CDR3 is built from 17 residues. The sequencing sample was made of peripheral blood. The TCR originated in a woman in her 70s with acute or convalescent COVID-19. J is TRBJ2-3 and V is TRBV19; TRBD2 matches at 16 bases. CDR3: CASSRGLAGGPGDTQYF. Written as DNA, the CDR3 is TGTGCCAGTAGTAGGGGACTAGCGGGAGGGCCTGGAGATACGCAGTATTTT.